A single sample is the source of the 19 T cell receptor beta chains below, sequenced in a study of cytotoxic CD8 clonotypes in ibrutinib-treated CLL (dated by TCRdb to the early 2020s). Library generation was performed with the immunoSEQ multiplex PCR assay. TCRdb re-hosts the immuneACCESS table, in-frame sequences only. Its copies lack some clones; in the studies checked, an unresolved V gene accounts for under half of them, and the cause for the rest is not known. This sample gives about 15,000 clones in total; 50% to 55% of them show up just once. Of the sample, around 35% is held by the ten largest clones. Specimen: PBMCs, collected at an approximately 25-month disease-progression time point, from a patient treated with ibrutinib. These receptors came from a human donor with chronic lymphocytic leukemia.

This chain links TRBV27 with TRBJ1-1; D remains ambiguous. V shed 5 bases and J shed 0 bases, with 7 bases lying between them. CDR1 MNHEY and CDR2 SMNVEV come from the germline V gene (reference sequence). There are 13 residues in the CDR3. In DNA form, the CDR3 reads TGTGCCAGCAGTCCAGGAATGAACACTGAAGCTTTCTTT. Translated, it gives CASSPGMNTEAFF.

The CDR3 spells CASSLSQGYQPQHF. Written as DNA, the CDR3 is TGTGCCAGCAGCTTGTCGCAGGGATATCAGCCCCAGCATTTT. The chain recombines TRBV5-6 with TRBJ1-5; TRBD1 is a possible D gene (5 bases). The germline V gene has CDR1 SGHDT and CDR2 YYEEEE. The CDR3 is 14 amino acids. Trimming took 1 base from V and 5 from J, leaving 10 bases between them. Supplemented by reference TRBV5-6 and TRBJ1-5, the full variable domain reads DAGVTQSPTHLIKTRGQQVTLRCSPKSGHDTVSWYQQALGQGPQFIFQYYEEEERQRGNFPDRFSGHQFPNYSSELNVNALLLGDSALYLCASSLSQGYQPQHFGDGTRLSIL.

The count of this clone is one. The V and J genes are TRBV10-1 and TRBJ2-7; perhaps TRBD2 as D (5 bases). Trimming took off 3 bases at V and 5 bases at J, with 11 bases between the two ends. In germline, CDR1 is WNHNN, CDR2 SYGVQD (reference sequence). The CDR3 spans 13 residues. CDR3 in amino acids: CASSDRGPHEQYF. CDR3 coding DNA: TGCGCCAGCAGTGATCGGGGTCCCCACGAGCAGTACTTC.

This clone has only a few counts. The chain couples TRBV5-6 to TRBJ2-1; D is unresolved. This CDR3 has 16 residues. CDR1 is SGHDT and CDR2 is YYEEEE in the germline V gene. V was shortened by 0 bases and J by 0 bases, with 10 bases between the two germline ends. In nucleotides, the CDR3 is TGTGCCAGCAGCTTGGCCGCGCTAGGCTCCTACAATGAGCAGTTCTTC. Translated, it gives CASSLAALGSYNEQFF.

This chain joins TRBV19 and TRBJ1-2; D possibly corresponds to TRBD1 (5 bases). V shed 7 bases and J shed 6 bases, with 18 bases lying between them. Looked up from germline, CDR1 is LNHDA and CDR2 is SQIVND (reference sequence). This CDR3 comprises 14 residues. In DNA form, the CDR3 reads TGTGCCAGTACCCCGTGGGGGTACGGGGATGGCTACACCTTC. The encoded protein is CASTPWGYGDGYTF.

The rearrangement joins TRBV4-1 to TRBJ1-1, with no clear D. The germline V gene has CDR1 MGHRA and CDR2 YSYEKL. The CDR3 covers 16 residues. Trimming left V 0 bases short and J 5 bases short, with 16 bases between. The CDR3 region has the DNA TGCGCCAGCAGCCAAGATCTGGTTGGGTTTCAAACTGAAGCTTTCTTT. It yields the protein CASSQDLVGFQTEAFF.

The rearrangement joins TRBV13 to TRBJ1-4, with unresolved D. Trimming took 6 bases from V and 0 from J, leaving 5 bases between them. The germline CDR1 and CDR2 sequences are PRHDT and FYEKMQ (reference sequence). CDR3 length: 13 residues. The CDR3 DNA is TGTGCCAGCAGATATTCAACTAATGAAAAACTGTTTTTT. This codes for CASRYSTNEKLFF.

This rearrangement joins TRBV4-1 to TRBJ1-2, with a weak D call TRBD1 (5 bases). Germline loops: CDR1 MGHRA, CDR2 YSYEKL. The V gene lost 0 bases and the J gene lost 4 bases, with 12 bases spanning the gap. This CDR3 has 15 amino acids. CDR3 sequence reads: CASSQDGRGGYGYTF. In nucleotides, the CDR3 is TGCGCCAGCAGCCAAGATGGGAGGGGAGGCTATGGCTACACCTTC.

The chain has TRBV27 and TRBJ2-2; weak D call: TRBD1 (6 bases). Trimming took 3 bases from V and 9 from J, leaving 23 bases between them. The CDR3 is 17 amino acids. The germline gives CDR1 MNHEY, CDR2 SMNVEV (reference sequence). In nucleotides, the CDR3 is TGTGCCAGCAGTTTTCACCACCGGGACATTTCTCTCCGGGAGCTGTTTTTT. Amino acid sequence: CASSFHHRDISLRELFF.

The V gene is TRBV11-2, the J gene TRBJ2-5; TRBD2 aligns across 9 bases. The length of the CDR3 is 18 residues. J gave up 4 bases and V 0 bases, and 12 bases lay outside the gene matches. CDR1 is SGHAT, CDR2 FQNNGV, per germline. The CDR3 DNA reads TGTGCCAGCAGCTTAGACCCCCCTGGGCGGGGGGGAGGAGAGACCCAGTACTTC. Amino acids: CASSLDPPGRGGGETQYF.

V and J are TRBV11-3 and TRBJ1-1; tentative D call: TRBD1 (5 bases). Trimming took off 1 base at V and 1 base at J, with 10 bases between the two ends. The CDR3 contains 15 residues. Germline CDR1 and CDR2: SGHNT and YENEEA. DNA for the CDR3: TGTGCCAGCAGCTTAGTGGGGACGGGGAACACTGAAGCTTTCTTT. It specifies CASSLVGTGNTEAFF.

This clone has just one count. The chain uses TRBV5-1 and TRBJ1-3; 10 nucleotides line up with TRBD1. The CDR3 is 15 amino acids. V lost 4 bases to trimming and J lost 3 bases; unmatched junction nucleotides: 4. The germline V gene encodes CDR1 SGHRS and CDR2 YFSETQ. CDR3: CASSERTGGGNTIYF. For the CDR3, the DNA is TGCGCCAGCAGCGAACGGACAGGGGGTGGAAACACCATATATTTT.

The CDR3 DNA reads TGTGCCAGCAGCTTCCATCACCCAACAGGGGGCGTAGAGACCCAGTACTTC. Amino acid sequence: CASSFHHPTGGVETQYF. The chain combines TRBV7-6 with TRBJ2-5; 9 nucleotides agree with TRBD1. CDR1 and CDR2 (germline): SGHVS, FNYEAQ. The CDR3 covers 17 residues. Trimming removed 3 bases from V and 4 bases from J; junction bases left unmatched: 12. Based on the CDR3 plus reference TRBV7-6 and TRBJ2-5, the full variable domain is GAGVSQSPRYKVTKRGQDVALRCDPISGHVSLYWYRQALGQGPEFLTYFNYEAQQDKSGLPNDRFSAERPEGSISTLTIQRTEQRDSAMYRCASSFHHPTGGVETQYFGPGTRLLVL.

The count of this clone is one. The J gene is TRBJ1-1, the V gene TRBV19; D is possibly TRBD1 (6 bases). This CDR3 contains 13 residues. Per germline, CDR1 LNHDA and CDR2 SQIVND (reference sequence). The V end lost 2 bases, the J end lost 6 bases, and 10 bases lay between the germline ends. The CDR3 loop reads CASSISGDPEAFF. The CDR3 region has the DNA TGTGCCAGTAGTATATCAGGGGATCCTGAAGCTTTCTTT.

The chain joins TRBV30 to TRBJ1-6; D uncertain. Per the germline V gene, CDR1 is GTSNPN and CDR2 is SVGIG (reference sequence). V was clipped by 0 bases and J by 10 bases, with 16 bases between them. CDR3 length: 15 amino acids. CDR3 in DNA: TGTGCCTGGAGTGTAGTGTGGGGAATTCAGTCACCCCTCCACTTT. It codes for CAWSVVWGIQSPLHF. Drawing the rest from reference TRBV30 and TRBJ1-6, the complete variable domain is SQTIHQWPATLVQPVGSPLSLECTVEGTSNPNLYWYRQAAGRGLQLLFYSVGIGQISSEVPQNLSASRPQDRQFILSSKKLLLSDSGFYLCAWSVVWGIQSPLHFGNGTRLTVT.

The chain has TRBV5-4 and TRBJ1-1; perhaps TRBD1 as D (5 bases). Trimming took 0 bases from V and 0 from J, leaving 12 bases between them. CDR3 length: 16 amino acids. Germline CDR1 and CDR2: SGHNT and YYREEE (reference sequence). CDR3 loop: CASSLGEGPMNTEAFF. CDR3 nucleotides: TGTGCCAGCAGCTTGGGGGAGGGACCCATGAACACTGAAGCTTTCTTT.

The rearrangement uses TRBV7-7 and TRBJ2-5, with a possible D match to TRBD2 (5 bases). This CDR3 spans 15 amino acids. V shed 1 base and J shed 4 bases, with 13 bases lying between them. CDR1 is SSHAT and CDR2 is FNYEAQ in the germline V gene (reference sequence). The CDR3 region is CASSLGEGIAETQYF. CDR3 in DNA: TGTGCCAGCAGCTTAGGAGAGGGAATCGCAGAGACCCAGTACTTC.

V usage is TRBV9 and J usage is TRBJ2-7, with 11 bases aligning to TRBD2. J gave up 2 bases and V 5 bases, and 3 bases lay outside the gene matches. Germline CDR1 SGDLS, CDR2 YYNGEE. The CDR3 has 14 residues. The CDR3 is CASSLAGGPYEQYF. The CDR3 coding sequence is TGTGCCAGCAGTTTAGCGGGGGGGCCCTACGAGCAGTACTTC.

The J gene is TRBJ2-1, the V gene TRBV5-1; no definite D call. V lost 8 bases and J 6 bases, leaving 9 bases between the germline ends. The CDR3 covers 11 residues. CDR1 SGHRS and CDR2 YFSETQ come from the germline V gene. The CDR3 loop is CASSSGNEQFF. In nucleotides, the CDR3 is TGCGCCAGTTCCTCCGGCAATGAGCAGTTCTTC.